The clone carrying this TCR beta chain showed up just a few times. Its antigen is unknown. The sample belongs to a study of beta chain features in type 1 diabetes. Study observations and caveats: All four CD4+ subsets from Type 1 diabetes patients carried moderately but significantly shorter TCRB CDR3s. The naive, central memory and Treg TCRB repertoires of patients appeared to be more similar to one another than those of healthy donors.

The germline gives CDR1 MNHEY, CDR2 SVGAGI. The CDR3 covers 13 residues. V was clipped by 4 bases and J by 4 bases, with 10 bases between them. Every donor had blood drawn once into heparin, around 100 mL on average. TCRB transcripts that were expressed got sequenced, as all of the isolated RNA had been reverse transcribed. Sequencing used immunoSEQ multiplex PCR; TCRdb keeps in-frame clones, though not all of them. The data contain almost 350,000 clones, 9.3% of them singletons. The material sequenced was central memory CD4+ T cells from blood. The chain links TRBV6-5 to TRBJ1-1, with D maybe TRBD1 (5 bases). The source of this sequence is a man aged 30-40 years with type 1 diabetes. The CDR3 coding sequence is TGTGCCAGCAGTTCCCCCAGGGTCACTGAAGCTTTCTTT. Amino acids: CASSSPRVTEAFF.